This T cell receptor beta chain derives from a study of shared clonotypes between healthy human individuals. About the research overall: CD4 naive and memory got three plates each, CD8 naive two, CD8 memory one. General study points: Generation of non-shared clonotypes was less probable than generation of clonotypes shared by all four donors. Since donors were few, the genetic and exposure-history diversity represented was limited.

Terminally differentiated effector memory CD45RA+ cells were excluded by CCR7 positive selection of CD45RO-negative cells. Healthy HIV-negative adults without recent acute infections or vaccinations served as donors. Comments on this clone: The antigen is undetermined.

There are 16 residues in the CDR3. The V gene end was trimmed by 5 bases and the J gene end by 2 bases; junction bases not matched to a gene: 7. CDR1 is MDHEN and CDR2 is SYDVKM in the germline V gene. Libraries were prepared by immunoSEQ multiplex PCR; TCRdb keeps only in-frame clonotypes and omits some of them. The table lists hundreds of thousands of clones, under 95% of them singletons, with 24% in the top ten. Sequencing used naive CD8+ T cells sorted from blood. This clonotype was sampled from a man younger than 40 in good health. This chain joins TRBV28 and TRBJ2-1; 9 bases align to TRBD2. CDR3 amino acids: CASSLIGTSTYNEQFF. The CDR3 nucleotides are TGTGCCAGCAGTCTAATCGGGACTAGCACCTACAATGAGCAGTTCTTC.